These 17 T cell receptor beta chains were sequenced from one sample in a study of blood T cells in healthy people across ages. PCR was performed a second time for about 7 to 12 cycles using a sample-barcoded 5' primer and a J-beta primer mix. Each CDR3 protein is one row after TCRdb ran MiXCR on the 5' RACE reads. In the table there are some 1,000,000 distinct CDR3 sequences, approximately 25% of which are singletons. These same records also appear under a second study, on T cells of mothers and their children.

The specimen was blood. The receptors come from a girl aged 2 to 10 in good health.

This chain joins TRBV29-1 and TRBJ1-2; D gene unclear. Between the trimmed V and J ends, which lost 5 bases and 4 bases, there was a span of 14 bases. The germline gives CDR1 SQVTM, CDR2 ANQGSEA. The CDR3 extends over 13 amino acids. CDR3 in amino acids: CSVSTETSYGYTF. The CDR3 nucleotides read TGCAGCGTTTCGACCGAAACGAGCTATGGCTACACCTTC. The entire variable domain, with the rest obtained from reference TRBV29-1 and TRBJ1-2, is as follows: SAVISQKPSRDICQRGTSLTIQCQVDSQVTMMFWYRQQPGQSLTLIATANQGSEATYESGFVIDKFPISRPNLTFSTLTVSNMSPEDSSIYLCSVSTETSYGYTFGSGTRLTVV.

This sequence joins TRBV11-1 and TRBJ2-1; 10 bases align to TRBD2. The V gene's germline CDR1 is SGHAT and CDR2 FQDESV (reference sequence). V lost 1 base and J lost 7; bases outside the gene matches: 7. The CDR3 spans 16 residues. The CDR3 DNA reads as TGTGCCAGCAGCTTAGTCGGAGCGGGGGGGTGGAATGAGCAGTTCTTC. This encodes CASSLVGAGGWNEQFF.

The CDR3 is CSVDRTEKGTEAFF. The CDR3 coding sequence is TGCAGCGTTGACAGGACGGAAAAGGGGACTGAAGCTTTCTTT. V gene TRBV29-1 combines with J gene TRBJ1-1, with a weak D call TRBD1 (5 bases). The CDR3 sequence is 14 residues long. Germline lookup yields CDR1 SQVTM and CDR2 ANQGSEA. The ends were cut back, 3 bases at V and 5 bases at J, with 16 bases in the middle.

The chain employs TRBV12-3 or TRBV12-4 and TRBJ1-2; D is unclear. CDR3 size: 14 residues. Trimming removed 3 bases from V and 8 bases from J, with 16 bases in between. CDR3 DNA sequence: TGTGCCAGCAGTTTCCAAACATCCCCAGGCGGCTACACCTTC. It yields the protein CASSFQTSPGGYTF.

This rearrangement joins TRBV21-1 to TRBJ1-1; the table's TRBD1 call for D was not verified on the DNA. TRBV21-1 is labeled a pseudogene. This CDR3 has 14 amino acids. The CDR3, as DNA: TGTGCCAGCAGCAAAGGATGGGGACACCCTGAAGCTTTCTTT. Its protein product is CASSKGWGHPEAFF.

Turning to this clonotype: A junction end diverges from the germline sequence, so it may reflect a read error. V usage is TRBV12-5 and J usage is TRBJ1-2; D is undetermined. Germline CDR1 and CDR2: LGHNT and FRNRAP. The CDR3 consists of 10 residues. The CDR3 region has the DNA TGTACTAGTCTCCATTCTGGCTACACCTTC. Encoded protein: CTSLHSGYTF.

The chain couples TRBV7-9 to TRBJ1-4; TRBD1 aligns across 7 bases. The CDR3 loop spans 17 amino acids. Germline lookup yields CDR1 SEHNR and CDR2 FQNEAQ (reference sequence). The J segment lost 4 bases and the V segment lost 1 base, leaving 9 bases of the junction unmatched. As DNA, the CDR3 is TGTGCCAGCAGCTTAGGCGAAGGGGGCAGAATTAATGAAAAACTGTTTTTT. Translating gives CASSLGEGGRINEKLFF.

J is TRBJ2-5 and V is TRBV7-3, with 11 bases that match TRBD2. The DNA matches TRBJ2-1 better at its end, which makes the J call doubtful. This CDR3 has 17 amino acids. Germline values: CDR1 SGHTA, CDR2 FQGTGA. In nucleotides, the CDR3 is TGTGCCAGCAGCTTAAGGGGGGTATGGCTAGCGGGGGGCGAGCAGTTCTTC. Translation: CASSLRGVWLAGGEQFF.

Only a few counts were recorded for this clonotype. The V and J genes are TRBV7-9 and TRBJ1-1; perhaps TRBD1 as D (5 bases). Between the trimmed V and J ends, which lost 5 bases and 3 bases, there was a span of 16 bases. CDR3 length equals 15 residues. Germline CDR1 SEHNR, CDR2 FQNEAQ (reference sequence). This chain's CDR3 is CASSRIGVSDTEAFF. CDR3 nucleotide sequence: TGTGCCAGCAGCCGAATAGGGGTTTCGGACACTGAAGCTTTCTTT.

The table lists this clonotype with a few counts. This rearrangement joins TRBV2 to TRBJ2-5; D is uncertain. The J call may be faulty, since TRBJ2-1 better matches the DNA end. The V gene's germline CDR1 is SNHLY and CDR2 FYNNEI. The CDR3 runs 13 residues. CDR3 amino acids: CASSVWKNNEQFF. The CDR3 nucleotides are TGTGCCAGCAGTGTGTGGAAGAACAATGAGCAGTTCTTC.

The chain recombines TRBV29-1 with TRBJ2-5; possibly TRBD2 for D (7 bases). The CDR3 is 13 amino acids. Trimming stripped 4 bases from V and 5 bases from J, with 14 bases between. Germline lookup yields CDR1 SQVTM and CDR2 ANQGSEA. The CDR3, as DNA: TGCAGCGTTGGAGGGGGGGTCGGTGAGACCCAGTACTTC. The encoded protein is CSVGGGVGETQYF.

This chain links TRBV12-3 or TRBV12-4 with TRBJ1-4; a possible D gene is TRBD1 (6 bases). The CDR3 contains 14 residues. Trimming took 10 bases from V and 5 from J, leaving 17 bases between them. CDR3 nucleotide sequence: TGTGCCATCAACTTACAGGGACGGAATGAAAAACTGTTTTTT. Amino acid sequence: CAINLQGRNEKLFF.

The J gene is TRBJ2-7, the V gene TRBV20-1; no clear D. The J call is uncertain, as TRBJ2-1 better fits the DNA end. Germline V gene data show CDR1 as DFQATT and CDR2 as SNEGSKA (reference sequence). The CDR3 runs to 12 residues. As DNA, the CDR3 is TGCAGTGCCCCAGTTGCAATGGGTGGGCAGTTCTTC. Encoded protein: CSAPVAMGGQFF.

This clonotype was counted only a few times. The chain uses TRBV7-3 and TRBJ2-1; no clear D. The CDR3 loop spans 14 amino acids. V lost 5 bases to trimming and J lost 4 bases, with 12 bases between them. CDR1 is SGHTA, CDR2 FQGTGA, per germline. The CDR3 protein is CASSPRPRYNEQFF. The CDR3 DNA is TGTGCCAGCAGCCCGCGTCCTAGATACAATGAGCAGTTCTTC.

The chain combines TRBV7-8 with TRBJ1-6; the D is unclear. Germline V lookup: CDR1 SGHVS, CDR2 FQNEAQ. The V gene lost 2 bases and the J gene lost 11 bases, with 13 bases spanning the gap. The CDR3 has 14 residues. The CDR3 protein is CASSLRLEPPPLHF. The CDR3 DNA sequence: TGTGCCAGCAGCTTACGGCTGGAACCGCCACCCCTCCACTTT.

The gene calls are TRBV12-3 or TRBV12-4 and TRBJ2-7; 7 bases align to TRBD2. V lost 6 bases to trimming and J lost 6 bases; unmatched junction nucleotides: 11. The CDR3 loop spans 14 amino acids. The CDR3 region is CASSSGTRGGEQYF. The DNA of the CDR3 is TGTGCCAGCAGCTCCGGGACCCGCGGGGGCGAGCAGTACTTC.

This clonotype showed up just a few times. The chain couples TRBV27 to TRBJ2-5, with D possibly being TRBD2 (6 bases). The V and J ends lost 8 bases and 3 bases respectively, with 16 bases between them. Germline CDR1 reads MNHEY; CDR2 reads SMNVEV (reference sequence). CDR3 length: 14 amino acids. The CDR3 DNA sequence: TGTGCCAGCTCTCAGTTTAGGGAGGAAGAGACCCAGTACTTC. Translated: CASSQFREEETQYF.